Given below is one T cell receptor beta chain in context. The CDR3 extends over 11 amino acids. Trimming stripped 7 bases from V and 7 bases from J, with 14 bases between. Germline V gene sequence: CDR1 SQVTM, CDR2 ANQGSEA. The PCR made use of 60 Vbeta and 13 Jbeta primers. Authors' analysis steps: Approximately 11 million of 65 million to 95 million unique TCR beta chains were shared, per a later count. TCRdb keeps only in-frame clones here, not all; method: immunoSEQ multiplex PCR. For V, J and clone size, that table is used; D and trimming come from the DNA. The sample consists of 150,000 to 200,000 clones, 81% of them appearing once. The sample comes from a study of cytomegalovirus exposure and HLA in healthy donors.

Material: PBMCs. The chain employs TRBV29-1 and TRBJ2-7; possible D gene TRBD2, 7 bases. The TCR was taken from a man aged 50-60 years in good health and CMV-seronegative. The CDR3 coding sequence is TGCAGCGCTGCGGGGGCCCAAGAGCAGTACTTC. Translating it yields CSAAGAQEQYF.